Below, 17 T cell receptor beta chains from the same sample are listed, as sequenced in a study of CD8+CD57+ T cells in acquired aplastic anemia (dated by TCRdb to the late 2010s). Points the paper makes about the study in general: In patients, decreased diversity was observed in CD8+CD57+ cells compared with total CD4+ and CD8+ cell pools.

Flow cytometry had shown CD8+CD57+ cell expansion in the patients selected for sequencing. Sequencing took place on an Illumina HiSeq 2000. Genomic DNA was used as template for profiling of TCR beta VDJ combinations and CDR3 sequences. TCRdb reran the public reads through fastp at Q25 and MiXCR, keeping productive beta chains. Merged by CDR3 protein, the rows form single entries marked with the most common genes and DNA. The sample data list some 16,000 distinct CDR3 sequences, and less than 45% of these were observed just once. Jointly, the top ten make up 80% to 90% of the sample. No antigens are known for them. The sequenced material came from CD8+CD57+ T cells sorted from PBMCs. Read against the paper, the sample's cell subset or site label means: bead-enriched CD8+CD57+ effector memory T cells from SAA patients. These TCRs come from a human donor with aplastic anemia.

The genes are TRBV28 and TRBJ2-3, with 14 nucleotides matching TRBD2. The germline V gene encodes CDR1 MDHEN and CDR2 SYDVKM. Germline trimming cut 4 bases from V and 6 bases from J; bases unmatched to any gene: 6. The CDR3 extends over 16 amino acids. The CDR3 region is CASSSGLAGGGDTQYF. The DNA of the CDR3 is TGTGCCAGCAGTTCAGGACTAGCGGGGGGCGGGGATACGCAGTATTTT.

This clonotype was counted at least ten times. The chain has TRBV24-1 and TRBJ2-1; perhaps TRBD2 as D (5 bases). This CDR3 is built from 15 residues. CDR1 KGHDR and CDR2 SFDVKD come from the germline V gene. V gave up 9 bases and J gave up 0 bases, with 14 bases separating them. The CDR3 spells CATHRGESSYNEQFF. DNA for the CDR3: TGTGCCACCCACCGGGGTGAGAGCTCCTACAATGAGCAGTTCTTC.

This clonotype was seen repeatedly, ten times or more. At one of its ends the junction is not consistent with the germline gene, which may arise from a read error. V is TRBV12-3 or TRBV12-4 and J is TRBJ2-2; the D call may be TRBD1 or TRBD2 (5 bases each). This CDR3 spans 14 amino acids. The CDR3 here is CASRLEGPAGELFF. The DNA of the CDR3 is TGTGCCAGCAGATTAGAGGGGCCCGCCGGGGAGCTGTTTTTT.

The table lists this clonotype with a few counts. V gene TRBV7-8 combines with J gene TRBJ1-5, with D perhaps matching TRBD1 (6 bases). Per germline, CDR1 SGHVS and CDR2 FQNEAQ. Trimming left V 2 bases short and J 6 bases short, with 8 bases between. This CDR3 region has 13 residues. CDR3 amino acids: CASSLRGPQPQHF. CDR3 nucleotide sequence: TGTGCCAGCAGCTTACGGGGGCCTCAGCCCCAGCATTTT.

This clonotype was observed a few times. The chain uses TRBV9 and TRBJ2-7; 14 bases match TRBD2. The CDR3 totals 16 residues. V lost 0 bases and J lost 5; bases outside the gene matches: 4. Germline V gene sequence: CDR1 SGDLS, CDR2 YYNGEE. The CDR3 bases are TGTGCCAGCAGCGTAGGGGGACTAGCGGGAGCGGACGAGCAGTACTTC. Its translation: CASSVGGLAGADEQYF. The full variable domain, its missing parts supplied by reference TRBV9 and TRBJ2-7, is DSGVTQTPKHLITATGQRVTLRCSPRSGDLSVYWYQQSLDQGLQFLIQYYNGEERAKGNILERFSAQQFPDLHSELNLSSLELGDSALYFCASSVGGLAGADEQYFGPGTRLTVT.

The rearrangement links TRBV5-1 to TRBJ1-4; 12 bases match TRBD1. The junction had 12 bases not matched to a gene; V was cut back by 1 base and J by 8 bases. This CDR3 has 18 residues. The germline V gene encodes CDR1 SGHRS and CDR2 YFSETQ. CDR3 amino acids: CASSLLAGQGAEGEKLFF. The CDR3 region has the DNA TGCGCCAGCAGCTTGTTGGCGGGACAGGGGGCAGAGGGCGAAAAACTGTTTTTT.

This chain joins TRBV10-3 and TRBJ2-3, with 10 bases that match TRBD1. The germline gives CDR1 ENHRY, CDR2 SYGVKD. This CDR3 is 14 amino acids long. V was pared by 7 bases and J by 1 base, with 2 bases of the junction left unmatched. The CDR3 sequence is CAITGTGGTDTQYF. The CDR3 DNA sequence: TGTGCCATCACGGGGACAGGGGGCACAGATACGCAGTATTTT.

This clonotype was seen ten or more times. Compared with germline, one end of the junction differs, possibly owing to a read error. V usage is TRBV10-1 and J usage is TRBJ2-1; 10 positions match TRBD1. Germline CDR1 and CDR2: WNHNN and SYGVQD (reference sequence). CDR3 length equals 16 residues. CDR3 protein: CTSSSRSGQGLNEQFF. DNA of the CDR3: TGCACCAGCAGCTCCAGGTCGGGACAGGGGTTGAATGAGCAGTTCTTC.

This clonotype appeared a few times. The chain couples TRBV24-1 to TRBJ1-4, with D possibly TRBD1 on 5 matching bases. V gave up 3 bases and J gave up 5 bases, with 15 bases separating them. The CDR3 is made up of 16 amino acids. Germline V gene lookup returns CDR1 KGHDR and CDR2 SFDVKD. The CDR3 DNA reads as TGTGCCACCAGTGATGCGTCAACGGGGGGGAATGAAAAACTGTTTTTT. Protein product: CATSDASTGGNEKLFF.

The chain links TRBV20-1 to TRBJ2-1; 9 bases map to TRBD2. The germline V gene encodes CDR1 DFQATT and CDR2 SNEGSKA (reference sequence). CDR3 length: 18 amino acids. V gave up 1 base and J gave up 0 bases; unmatched junction bases: 10. CDR3 loop: CSARASGTYVSSYNEQFF. The DNA for the CDR3 is TGCAGTGCTAGAGCTAGCGGGACTTACGTAAGCTCCTACAATGAGCAGTTCTTC.

This chain joins TRBV5-6 and TRBJ2-7, with TRBD2 matching 8 bases. The ends lost 3 bases at V and 1 base at J; junction bases unmatched: 6. Germline V gene data show CDR1 as SGHDT and CDR2 as YYEEEE. The CDR3 length is 15 residues. CDR3 coding DNA: TGTGCCAGCAGCTCCGAGCGGGGGACGTCCTACGAGCAGTACTTC. It codes for CASSSERGTSYEQYF.

The rearrangement joins TRBV10-1 to TRBJ1-5, with D possibly TRBD1 on 5 matching bases. Per the germline V gene, CDR1 is WNHNN and CDR2 is SYGVQD (reference sequence). This CDR3 comprises 18 residues. Between the trimmed V and J ends, which lost 3 bases and 3 bases, there was a span of 21 bases. The CDR3 nucleotides are TGCGCCAGCAGTGATTCGGGAATTGGGGGGTGGGCCAATCAGCCCCAGCATTTT. It specifies CASSDSGIGGWANQPQHF.

This clonotype was picked up one time. This rearrangement joins TRBV24-1 to TRBJ2-7; D is undetermined. V shed 3 bases and J shed 0 bases, with 8 bases lying between them. The CDR3 is made up of 14 amino acids. Germline-derived CDR1 and CDR2 are KGHDR and SFDVKD. The CDR3 nucleotides are TGTGCCACCAGTGATCCTCCGTGCTCCTACGAGCAGTACTTC. Its protein product is CATSDPPCSYEQYF.

This clonotype turned up a few times. The chain employs TRBV19 and TRBJ2-5; 7 positions match TRBD1. This CDR3 region has 14 residues. J gave up 0 bases and V 5 bases, and 3 bases lay outside the gene matches. Germline CDR1 and CDR2: LNHDA and SQIVND (reference sequence). The CDR3, as DNA: TGTGCCAGTAGTGAGACAGGGTACCAAGAGACCCAGTACTTC. As protein: CASSETGYQETQYF.

Points on this clonotype: A read error may produce the germline difference seen at one junction end. The J gene is TRBJ1-1, the V gene TRBV2; D remains ambiguous. The germline V gene encodes CDR1 SNHLY and CDR2 FYNNEI. CDR3 length equals 13 residues. The CDR3 bases are TGTGCCGGCAGTGAACTGAGAAACACTGAAGCTTTCTTT. Protein product: CAGSELRNTEAFF.

This chain uses TRBV10-1 with TRBJ1-2; D is unresolved. This CDR3 is 17 amino acids long. V lost 6 bases and J lost 0, with 20 bases in between. CDR1 is WNHNN and CDR2 is SYGVQD in the germline V gene (reference sequence). The CDR3 DNA follows: TGCGCCAGCAGAGTGGCTATACTCTTATGTGCTAACTATGGCTACACCTTC. Its protein product is CASRVAILLCANYGYTF.

The table lists this clonotype with a few counts. The rearrangement uses TRBV7-6 and TRBJ2-3; 13 positions agree with TRBD2. After removal of 3 bases from V and 7 bases from J, the junction contained 4 bases not matched to a gene. CDR3 size: 15 residues. Germline loops: CDR1 SGHVS, CDR2 FNYEAQ. Written as DNA, the CDR3 is TGTGCCAGCAGCTTGGGGACTAGCGGGATATATACGCAGTATTTT. As protein: CASSLGTSGIYTQYF.